This TCR beta chain came from a study of blood T cell repertoires in COVID-19. Germline CDR1 SEHNR, CDR2 FQNEAQ (reference sequence). The J segment lost 0 bases and the V segment lost 8 bases, leaving 3 bases of the junction unmatched. This CDR3 spans 13 amino acids. Using immunoSEQ multiplex PCR, the repertoire was profiled, and TCRdb retains in-frame clones only, with some absent. The data hold hundreds of thousands of clones, with around four fifths observed a single time. V and J are TRBV7-9 and TRBJ2-7; TRBD2 matches at 8 bases. This TCR was recovered from a woman older than 75 with active or convalescent COVID-19. The sequenced sample consisted of peripheral blood. The CDR3 nucleotides are TGTGCCAGCGGGCGGGAGGACTCCTACGAGCAGTACTTC. This translates into CASGREDSYEQYF.